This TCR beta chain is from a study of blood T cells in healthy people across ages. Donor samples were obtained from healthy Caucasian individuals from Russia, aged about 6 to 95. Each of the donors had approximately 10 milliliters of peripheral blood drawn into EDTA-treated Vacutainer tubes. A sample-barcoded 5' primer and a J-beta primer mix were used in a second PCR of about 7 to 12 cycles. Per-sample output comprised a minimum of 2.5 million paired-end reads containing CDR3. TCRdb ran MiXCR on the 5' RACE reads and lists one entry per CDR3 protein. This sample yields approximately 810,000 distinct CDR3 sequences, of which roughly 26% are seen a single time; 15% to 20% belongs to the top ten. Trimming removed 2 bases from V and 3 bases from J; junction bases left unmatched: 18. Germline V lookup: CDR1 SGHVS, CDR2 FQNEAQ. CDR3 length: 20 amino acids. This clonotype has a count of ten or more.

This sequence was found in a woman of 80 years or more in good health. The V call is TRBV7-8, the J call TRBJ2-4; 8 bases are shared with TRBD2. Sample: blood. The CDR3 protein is CASSLFRSSGGRGLKNIQYF. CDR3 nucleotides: TGTGCCAGCAGCTTATTTCGTAGCAGCGGGGGACGGGGACTCAAAAACATTCAGTACTTC.